This T cell receptor beta chain was captured by sequencing in a study of cytotoxic CD8 clonotypes in ibrutinib-treated CLL. Study context: Across samples, productive templates numbered more than 200,000 and productive rearrangements reached 75,000 to 100,000 on average.

Measured with immunoSEQ multiplex PCR; TCRdb has only the in-frame clones, and not every one. The top ten clones hold about 2.9% of a sample with 150,000 to 200,000 clones, approximately 91% of them seen once. With V trimmed by 8 bases and J by 9 bases, 10 bases remained unmatched. Germline V gives CDR1 MNHEY, CDR2 SVGAGI. The CDR3 has 15 amino acids. The chain carries TRBV6-5 and TRBJ2-1; 13 positions agree with TRBD2. This TCR derives from a human donor with chronic lymphocytic leukemia. Here the sequenced sample was PBMCs, taken at disease progression, from a patient treated with ibrutinib. The CDR3 region is CASRLGLAGVGEQFF. The DNA of the CDR3 is TGTGCCAGCCGACTCGGACTAGCGGGAGTAGGTGAGCAGTTCTTC.